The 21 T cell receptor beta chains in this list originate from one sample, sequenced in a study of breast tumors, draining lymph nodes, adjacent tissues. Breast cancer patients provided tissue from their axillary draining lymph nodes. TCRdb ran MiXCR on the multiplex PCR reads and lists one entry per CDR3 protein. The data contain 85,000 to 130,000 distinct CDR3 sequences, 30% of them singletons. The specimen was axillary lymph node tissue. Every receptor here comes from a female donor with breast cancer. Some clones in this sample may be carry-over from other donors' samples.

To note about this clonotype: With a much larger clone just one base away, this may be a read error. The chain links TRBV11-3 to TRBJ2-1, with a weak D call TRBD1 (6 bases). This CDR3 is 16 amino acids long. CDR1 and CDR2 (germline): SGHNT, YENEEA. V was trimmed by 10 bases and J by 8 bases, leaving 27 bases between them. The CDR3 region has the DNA TGTGCCACGCGAATGCGAACAGGGTCTTTTGGGGATGAGCAGTTCTTC. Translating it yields CATRMRTGSFGDEQFF.

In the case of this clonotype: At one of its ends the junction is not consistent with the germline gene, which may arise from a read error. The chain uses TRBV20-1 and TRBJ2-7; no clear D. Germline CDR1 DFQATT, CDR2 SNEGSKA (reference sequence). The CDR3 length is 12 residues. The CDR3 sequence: CSAGDMVYEPYF. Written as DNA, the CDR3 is TGCAGTGCTGGAGATATGGTTTACGAGCCGTACTTC.

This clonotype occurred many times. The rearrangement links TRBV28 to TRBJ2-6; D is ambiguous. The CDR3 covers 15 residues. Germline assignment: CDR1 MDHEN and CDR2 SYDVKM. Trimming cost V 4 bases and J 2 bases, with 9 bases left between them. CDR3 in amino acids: CASSYASTGANVLTF. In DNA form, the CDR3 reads TGTGCCAGCAGTTATGCCTCCACTGGGGCCAACGTCCTGACTTTC.

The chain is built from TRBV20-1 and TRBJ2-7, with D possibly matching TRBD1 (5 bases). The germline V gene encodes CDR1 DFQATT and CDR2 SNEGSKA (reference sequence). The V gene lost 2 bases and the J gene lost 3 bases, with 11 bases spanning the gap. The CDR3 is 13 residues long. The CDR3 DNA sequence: TGCAGTGCTAGAAGGCAGGGTTTCTACGAGCAGTACTTC. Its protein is CSARRQGFYEQYF.

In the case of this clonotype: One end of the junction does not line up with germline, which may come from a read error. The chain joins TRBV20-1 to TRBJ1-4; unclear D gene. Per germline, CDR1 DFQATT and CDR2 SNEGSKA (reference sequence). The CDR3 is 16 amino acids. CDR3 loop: CSARAVAGYYNEKLFF. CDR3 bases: TGCAGTGCCAGAGCGGTAGCGGGATACTACAATGAAAAACTGTTTTTT.

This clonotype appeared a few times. The CDR3 sequence is CASKPYGYTF. The CDR3, as DNA: TGTGCCAGCAAGCCCTATGGCTACACCTTC. The chain links TRBV6-2 or TRBV6-3 to TRBJ1-2; no clear D gene. CDR3 length: 10 amino acids. The germline V gene has CDR1 MNHEY and CDR2 SVGEGT. The V and J ends lost 7 bases and 4 bases respectively, with 4 bases between them.

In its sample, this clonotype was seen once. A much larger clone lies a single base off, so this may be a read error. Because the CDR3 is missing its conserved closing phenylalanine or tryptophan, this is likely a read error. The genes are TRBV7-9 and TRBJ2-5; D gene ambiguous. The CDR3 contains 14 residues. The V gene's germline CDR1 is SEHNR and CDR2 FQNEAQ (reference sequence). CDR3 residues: CASSLARYQEAQYL. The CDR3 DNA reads TGTGCCAGCAGCTTAGCCAGGTACCAAGAGGCCCAGTACCTC.

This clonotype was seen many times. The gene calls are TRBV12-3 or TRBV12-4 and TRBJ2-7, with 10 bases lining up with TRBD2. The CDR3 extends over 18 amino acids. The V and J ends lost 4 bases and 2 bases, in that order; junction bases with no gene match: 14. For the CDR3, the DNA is TGTGCCAGCAGTTATCAGTTAGGAGCGGGGGGGACCCCCTACGAGCAGTACTTC. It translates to CASSYQLGAGGTPYEQYF.

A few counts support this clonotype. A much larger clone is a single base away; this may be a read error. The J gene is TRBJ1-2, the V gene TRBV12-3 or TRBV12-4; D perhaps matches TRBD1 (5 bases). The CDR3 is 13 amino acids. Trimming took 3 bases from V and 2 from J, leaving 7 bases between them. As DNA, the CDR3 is TGTGCCAGCAGTTTCGGGGCGAACTATGGCTACACCTTC. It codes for CASSFGANYGYTF.

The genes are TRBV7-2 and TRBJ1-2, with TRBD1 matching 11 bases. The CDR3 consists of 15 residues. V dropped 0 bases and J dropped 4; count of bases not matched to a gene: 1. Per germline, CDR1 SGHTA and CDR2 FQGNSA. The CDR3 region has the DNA TGTGCCAGCAGCTTAGCCGGACAGGGGGCCTATGGCTACACCTTC. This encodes CASSLAGQGAYGYTF.

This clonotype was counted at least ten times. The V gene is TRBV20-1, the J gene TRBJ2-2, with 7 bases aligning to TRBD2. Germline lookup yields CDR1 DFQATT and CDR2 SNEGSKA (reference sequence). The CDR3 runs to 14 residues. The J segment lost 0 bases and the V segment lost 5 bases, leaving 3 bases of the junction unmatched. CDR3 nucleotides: TGCAGTGCTTCAAGCGGGGCGAACACCGGGGAGCTGTTTTTT. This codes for CSASSGANTGELFF.

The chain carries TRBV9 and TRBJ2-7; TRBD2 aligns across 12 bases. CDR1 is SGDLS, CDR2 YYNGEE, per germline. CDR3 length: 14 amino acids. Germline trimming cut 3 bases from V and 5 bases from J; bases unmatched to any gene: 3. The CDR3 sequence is CASSAGLAGNEQYF. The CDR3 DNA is TGTGCCAGCAGCGCCGGACTAGCGGGGAACGAGCAGTACTTC.

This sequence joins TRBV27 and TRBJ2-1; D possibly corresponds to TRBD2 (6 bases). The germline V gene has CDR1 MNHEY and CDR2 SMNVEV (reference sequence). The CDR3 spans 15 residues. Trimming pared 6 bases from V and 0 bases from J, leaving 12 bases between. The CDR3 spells CASRQLAASYNEQFF. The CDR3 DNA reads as TGTGCCAGCAGGCAATTAGCGGCCTCCTACAATGAGCAGTTCTTC.

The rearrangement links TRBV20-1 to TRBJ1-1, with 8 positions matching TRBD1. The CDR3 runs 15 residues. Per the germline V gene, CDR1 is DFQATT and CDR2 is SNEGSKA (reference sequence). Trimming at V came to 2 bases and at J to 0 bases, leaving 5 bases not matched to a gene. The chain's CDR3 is CSARLPGQVNTEAFF. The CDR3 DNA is TGCAGTGCTAGACTTCCGGGACAGGTGAACACTGAAGCTTTCTTT.

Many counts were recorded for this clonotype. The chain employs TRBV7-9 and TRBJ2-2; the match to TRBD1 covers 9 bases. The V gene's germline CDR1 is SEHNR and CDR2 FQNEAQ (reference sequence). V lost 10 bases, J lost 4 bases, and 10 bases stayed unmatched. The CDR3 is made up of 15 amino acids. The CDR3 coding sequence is TGTGCCACACCTGGACAGGGGAGGGTCACCGGGGAGCTGTTTTTT. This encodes CATPGQGRVTGELFF.

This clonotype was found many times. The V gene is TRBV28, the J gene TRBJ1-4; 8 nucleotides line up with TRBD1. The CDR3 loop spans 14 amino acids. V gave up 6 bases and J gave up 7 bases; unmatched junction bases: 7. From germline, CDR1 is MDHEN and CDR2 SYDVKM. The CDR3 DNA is TGTGCCAGCAGGCCTACTGGGACAGGTGAAAAACTGTTTTTT. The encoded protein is CASRPTGTGEKLFF.

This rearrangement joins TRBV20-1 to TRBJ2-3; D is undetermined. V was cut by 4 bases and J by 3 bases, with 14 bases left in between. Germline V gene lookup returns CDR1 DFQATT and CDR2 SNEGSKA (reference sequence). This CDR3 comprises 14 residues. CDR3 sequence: CSAIWAVGTDTQYF. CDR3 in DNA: TGCAGTGCTATATGGGCAGTGGGGACAGATACGCAGTATTTT.

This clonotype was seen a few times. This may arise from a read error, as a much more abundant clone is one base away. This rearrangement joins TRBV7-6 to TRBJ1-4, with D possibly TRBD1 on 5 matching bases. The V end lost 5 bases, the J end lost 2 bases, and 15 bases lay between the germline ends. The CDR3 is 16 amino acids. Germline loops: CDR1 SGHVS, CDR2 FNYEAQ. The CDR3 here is CASSLGPGLTNEKLFF. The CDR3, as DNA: TGTGCCAGCAGCCTCGGCCCAGGGCTGACTAATGAAAAACTGTTTTTT.

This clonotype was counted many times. CDR3 DNA: TGTGCCAGCAGCTGGACTGACAGCACAGATACGCAGTATTTT. Its protein product is CASSWTDSTDTQYF. This chain uses TRBV5-8 with TRBJ2-3; weak D call: TRBD2 (5 bases). The CDR3 runs 14 residues. Germline V CDR1 and CDR2: SGHTS, YDEGEE. V lost 3 bases and J lost 0, with 8 bases in between.

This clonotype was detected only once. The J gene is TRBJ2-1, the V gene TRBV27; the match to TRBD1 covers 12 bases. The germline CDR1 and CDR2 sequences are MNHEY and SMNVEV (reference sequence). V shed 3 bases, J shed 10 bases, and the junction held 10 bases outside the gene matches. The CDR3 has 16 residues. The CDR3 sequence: CASSLSTGTGGREQFF. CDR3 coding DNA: TGTGCCAGCAGTTTGAGTACCGGGACAGGGGGCCGGGAGCAGTTCTTC.

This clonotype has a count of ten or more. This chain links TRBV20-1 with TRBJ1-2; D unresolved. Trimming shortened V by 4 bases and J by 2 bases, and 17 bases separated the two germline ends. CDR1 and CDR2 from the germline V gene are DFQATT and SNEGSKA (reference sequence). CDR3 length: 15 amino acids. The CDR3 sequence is CSATILDAANYGYTF. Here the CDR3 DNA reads TGCAGTGCTACCATCCTGGACGCCGCAAACTATGGCTACACCTTC.